These 13 T cell receptor beta chains came from one sample sequenced in a study of radiotherapy plus CTLA-4 blockade in lung cancer. Using immunoSEQ multiplex PCR, the repertoire was profiled, and TCRdb retains in-frame clones only, with some absent. The sample contains tens of thousands of clones, roughly 80% of which appear only once. The sample consisted of peripheral blood, taken from a patient treated with radiotherapy plus ipilimumab. The receptors shown here come from a human donor with non-small cell lung cancer who had stable disease on radiotherapy plus ipilimumab.

This chain links TRBV23-1 with TRBJ2-2, with a weak D call TRBD1 (5 bases). TRBV23-1 is assigned to the ORF class and has an uncertain function. The germline V and J ends were trimmed by 5 bases and 5 bases, with 15 bases remaining between them. This CDR3 has 15 amino acids. The CDR3 nucleotides are TGCGCCAGCAGTACACACGGACAACAGACCGGGGAGCTGTTTTTT. As protein: CASSTHGQQTGELFF.

The rearrangement joins TRBV5-8 to TRBJ1-5; D is possibly TRBD1 (5 bases). V shed 0 bases and J shed 0 bases, with 13 bases lying between them. This CDR3 has 17 amino acids. Germline CDR1 and CDR2: SGHTS and YDEGEE. The CDR3 region is CASSLEGLGASNQPQHF. The CDR3 nucleotides are TGTGCCAGCAGCTTGGAAGGGTTAGGGGCTAGCAATCAGCCCCAGCATTTT.

The rearrangement uses TRBV30 and TRBJ1-2, with D possibly being TRBD1 (6 bases). The CDR3 spans 14 residues. The germline CDR1 and CDR2 sequences are GTSNPN and SVGIG (reference sequence). V gave up 2 bases and J gave up 6 bases, with 16 bases separating them. CDR3 protein: CAWSFRGGIDGYTF. DNA for the CDR3: TGTGCCTGGAGTTTCCGAGGGGGGATCGATGGCTACACCTTC.

The chain carries TRBV7-2 and TRBJ1-1, with D tentatively TRBD1 (5 bases). The CDR3 runs to 15 residues. CDR1 is SGHTA, CDR2 FQGNSA, per germline. V lost 1 base and J lost 5, with 14 bases in between. The CDR3 reads CASSLVAGYETEAFF. The CDR3 nucleotides are TGTGCCAGCAGCTTAGTAGCAGGGTATGAGACTGAAGCTTTCTTT.

The chain combines TRBV6-5 with TRBJ2-1; a possible D gene is TRBD2 (5 bases). This CDR3 is 13 amino acids long. V was shortened by 7 bases and J by 0 bases, with 7 bases between the two germline ends. CDR1 MNHEY and CDR2 SVGAGI come from the germline V gene. The CDR3 loop is CASKDYSYNEQFF. The CDR3 DNA follows: TGTGCCAGCAAAGACTACTCCTACAATGAGCAGTTCTTC.

The chain joins TRBV4-2 to TRBJ2-1; 8 bases agree with TRBD2. J lost 10 bases, V lost 4 bases, and 9 bases had no gene match. There are 14 residues in the CDR3. Germline CDR1 and CDR2: LGHNA and YNFKEQ. CDR3 sequence reads: CASSPLAGGQEQFF. In DNA form, the CDR3 reads TGTGCCAGCAGCCCGCTCGCGGGAGGTCAGGAGCAGTTCTTC.

The chain recombines TRBV5-4 with TRBJ2-3; 9 bases fit TRBD2. This CDR3 region has 14 residues. Germline assignment: CDR1 SGHNT and CDR2 YYREEE (reference sequence). J was trimmed by 5 bases and V by 2 bases; bases with no gene match: 3. CDR3 sequence: CASSFSGSGDTQYF. The DNA for the CDR3 is TGTGCCAGCAGCTTTAGCGGGAGTGGAGATACGCAGTATTTT. The full variable domain, with the rest looked up from reference TRBV5-4 and TRBJ2-3, is ETGVTQSPTHLIKTRGQQVTLRCSSQSGHNTVSWYQQALGQGPQFIFQYYREEENGRGNFPPRFSGLQFPNYSSELNVNALELDDSALYLCASSFSGSGDTQYFGPGTRLTVL.

This chain connects TRBV18 to TRBJ2-5; 8 positions agree with TRBD1. Per germline, CDR1 KGHSH and CDR2 LQKENI. The CDR3 length is 17 residues. The V gene end was trimmed by 1 base and the J gene end by 3 bases; junction bases not matched to a gene: 10. The CDR3 reads CASSPRGTGHYKETQYF. The CDR3, as DNA: TGTGCCAGCTCACCACGGGGGACAGGCCATTATAAAGAGACCCAGTACTTC.

This chain links TRBV28 with TRBJ1-2; D is possibly TRBD1 (5 bases). Per the germline V gene, CDR1 is MDHEN and CDR2 is SYDVKM. Between the trimmed V and J ends, which lost 7 bases and 8 bases, there was a span of 23 bases. This CDR3 is built from 15 residues. The CDR3 nucleotides read TGTGCCAGCAAGGAGACCGGCAGGGAATGGGAAGGCTACACCTTC. Translation gives CASKETGREWEGYTF.

The count of this clone is one. The chain couples TRBV15 to TRBJ2-7; D not resolved. V was clipped by 1 base and J by 6 bases, with 4 bases between them. The CDR3 length is 11 residues. Germline V gene data show CDR1 as LNHNV and CDR2 as YYDKDF (reference sequence). CDR3 residues: CATSRAGEQYF. The CDR3 DNA follows: TGTGCCACCAGCAGAGCGGGCGAGCAGTACTTC. Full variable domain (rest looked up from reference TRBV15 and TRBJ2-7): DAMVIQNPRYQVTQFGKPVTLSCSQTLNHNVMYWYQQKSSQAPKLLFHYYDKDFNNEADTPDNFQSRRPNTSFCFLDIRSPGLGDTAMYLCATSRAGEQYFGPGTRLTVT.

V gene TRBV29-1 combines with J gene TRBJ1-4; maybe TRBD1 (5 bases). Between the trimmed V and J ends, which lost 5 bases and 4 bases, there was a span of 14 bases. The CDR3 length is 14 residues. The germline gives CDR1 SQVTM, CDR2 ANQGSEA. The CDR3 DNA is TGCAGCGTTACCGCGGGGGGTAATAATGAAAAACTGTTTTTT. As protein: CSVTAGGNNEKLFF.

This chain uses TRBV6-1 with TRBJ1-5, with a weak D call TRBD1 (6 bases). Trimming cost V 2 bases and J 3 bases, with 14 bases left between them. CDR3 length: 16 residues. The germline CDR1 and CDR2 sequences are MNHNS and SASEGT. The CDR3 spells CASSETGTPSNQPQHF. The CDR3 DNA follows: TGTGCCAGCAGTGAAACCGGGACACCGTCCAATCAGCCCCAGCATTTT.

The chain is built from TRBV28 and TRBJ2-1, with 8 bases identical to TRBD1. The CDR3 is made up of 11 amino acids. The trim removed 5 bases at V and 12 bases at J, leaving 3 bases unmatched. The germline gives CDR1 MDHEN, CDR2 SYDVKM. CDR3 amino acids: CASSQDRGQFF. In DNA form, the CDR3 reads TGTGCCAGCAGTCAAGACAGGGGGCAGTTCTTC.